This T cell receptor (beta chain) was documented in a study of beta chain features in type 1 diabetes (dated by TCRdb to 2017 to 2018). General notes on the study: Mean age, gender distribution, total cell number and subset yield were not different between patients and healthy donors. In the study, recently diagnosed type 1 diabetes patients and matched healthy donors were compared on the TCRB repertoires of their sorted circulating CD4+ T cell subsets. A total of 85 million to 110 million sorted cells were examined across all samples, and RNA yield correlated strongly with the number of cells per subset. Whereas all 30 or so donors provided naive and central memory subsets, regulatory and stem cell-like memory subsets were isolated from just 8 patients and about eight healthy donors. General conclusions and limits of the study: Shorter templates might have been favored by PCR, but patient and control samples were amplified and corrected together, so both groups would have been affected equally by any skew. Fewer insertions and more nucleotide deletions at VDJ recombination sites were observed in patients with type 1 diabetes, implying thymic rearrangement abnormalities. Type 1 diabetes patients showed a moderate but significant shortening of TCRB CDR3 length in all four CD4+ subsets. Sequencing cDNA rather than genomic DNA could over-represent highly expressing activated cells, although activation and CD3 levels did not differ between groups. The naive, central memory and regulatory TCRB repertoires appeared to resemble one another more closely among patients than among healthy donors. Because small numbers of individuals were included in the HLA sub-analyses, any influence of HLA type on TCRB rearrangement was left unresolved.

The entire isolated RNA was reverse transcribed using the High Capacity cDNA Reverse Transcription Kit, and thus expressed TCRB transcripts were sequenced. Deep immunoSEQ sequencing was applied to naive, central memory and regulatory T cell samples, giving an average of roughly 3.5 million total reads per sample. After sorted cells were lysed in RLT buffer, RNA was extracted with DNase-treated RNeasy Micro or Mini kits, with the choice depending on cell number. Each cell subset was processed separately to prevent cross-contamination, with patient and healthy donor samples processed together. Using the immunoSEQ multiplex PCR, TCRB sequences were amplified from cDNA into 87-bp fragments spanning the CDR3 region. The amplicons were sequenced using the Illumina HiSeq platform. In the paper's pipeline: PCR bias was computationally corrected using synthetic template baselines, reads within Hamming distance 2 were collapsed, and singletons that could not be merged were discarded. By aligning reads against IMGT, V, D and J genes, CDR3 length, and insertions or deletions at six rearrangement sites were assigned. Clonotype counts were normalized to sorted cell number within each subset before computing true diversity and Gini coefficients with the tcR R package. Repertoire sharing was quantified using the overlap coefficient calculated on TCRB nucleotide sequences. Out-of-frame TCRB sequences from naive cells were analyzed to stand in for the pre-selection repertoire. This is the immuneACCESS table as TCRdb keeps it, with only in-frame sequences that have V and J called. A part of the clones is gone; compared with another copy, unresolved V genes explain less than half, and the rest is unexplained. V and J calls and clone size come straight from that table; D and trimming were deduced from the DNA. The sample includes about 740,000 clones, with over 10% observed a single time. Of the sample, about 0.02% falls within the top ten clones.

This clone was counted only a few times. Its antigen remains unidentified. No base qualities exist here, and no much larger clone lies one base off it. From each donor, a single peripheral blood sample of around 0.12 L on average was drawn into heparinised tubes. Naive, central memory, regulatory and stem cell-like memory CD4+ T cells were sorted on a BD FACSAria II using a panel including CD45RO, CCR7, CD25, CD127, CD95 and CD27. Purity was above 95% for every sorted population. PBMCs were separated immediately by Lymphoprep density gradient centrifugation and were stained directly, without being cultured. So that batch effects would be minimized, each experiment stained and sorted samples in pairs, pairing one healthy donor with one patient. Looking up the germline V gene yields CDR1 MGHDK and CDR2 SYGVNS. Cut back by 11 bases and 17 bases, the V and J ends lie 22 bases apart. Taken from cysteine to phenylalanine, the CDR3 has 12 residues. The only DNA kept is the CDR3, 36 bases in frame from the first base.

The receptor was isolated from a man between 18 and 35 years old with type 1 diabetes. Recombination connected TRBV25-1 to TRBJ1-6; the D gene remains uncertain. The sample was naive CD4+ T cells from blood. The sample's cell subset or site, from its label and the paper: true naive CD4+ T cells. The sequenced DNA: TGTGCCGGCATCTTCCGCCCGGGGTCAGTCCACTTT. Its protein is CAGIFRPGSVHF.